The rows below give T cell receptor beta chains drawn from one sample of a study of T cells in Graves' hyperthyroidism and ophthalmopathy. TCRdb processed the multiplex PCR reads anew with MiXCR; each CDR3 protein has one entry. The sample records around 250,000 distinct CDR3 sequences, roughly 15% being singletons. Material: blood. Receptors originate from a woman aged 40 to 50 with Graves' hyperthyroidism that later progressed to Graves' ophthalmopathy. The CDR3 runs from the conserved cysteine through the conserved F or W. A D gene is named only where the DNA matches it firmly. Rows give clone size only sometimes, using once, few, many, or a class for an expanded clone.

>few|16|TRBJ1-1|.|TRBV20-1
TGCAGTGCTAGAGATAAAAACGGGTTGGTCGACACTGAAGCTTTCTTT
CSARDKNGLVDTEAFF
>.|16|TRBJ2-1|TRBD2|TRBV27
TGTGCCAGCAAACGGTCCGGGACTAGCGGGAGGGGAGAGCAGTTCTTC
CASKRSGTSGRGEQFF
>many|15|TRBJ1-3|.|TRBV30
TGTGCCTGGAATACTCCAGGCAGCTCTGGAAACACCATATATTTT
CAWNTPGSSGNTIYF
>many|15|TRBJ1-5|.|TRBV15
TGTGCCACCAGCAGAGGGGAATCGAGCAATCAGCCCCAGCATTTT
CATSRGESSNQPQHF
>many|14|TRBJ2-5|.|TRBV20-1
TGCAGTGCTACACAGGCTACATCATGGGGGACCCAGTACTTC
CSATQATSWGTQYF
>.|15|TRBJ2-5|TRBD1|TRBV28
TGTGCCAGCAGTTTAACCGGACAGGACCAAGAGACCCAGTACTTC
CASSLTGQDQETQYF
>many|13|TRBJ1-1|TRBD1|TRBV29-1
TGCAGCGTGATGACAGGGGGGGTCACTGAAGCTTTCTTT
CSVMTGGVTEAFF
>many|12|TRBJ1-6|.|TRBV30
TGTGCCTGGAACGGATACAATTCACCCCTCCACTTT
CAWNGYNSPLHF
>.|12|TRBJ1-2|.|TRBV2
TGTGCCGGAGTCAACGGGGGCTATGGCTACACCTTC
CAGVNGGYGYTF
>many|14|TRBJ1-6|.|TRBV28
TGTGCCAGCAGTTTAAGGGGGTATAATTCACCCCTCCACTTT
CASSLRGYNSPLHF
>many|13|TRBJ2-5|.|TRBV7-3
TGTGCCAGCAGCCTTACGTACCAAGAGACCCAGTACTTC
CASSLTYQETQYF
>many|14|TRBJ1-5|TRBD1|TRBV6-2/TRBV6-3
TGTGCCAGCACGGACAGGGCTGTGGATCAGCCCCAGCATTTT
CASTDRAVDQPQHF
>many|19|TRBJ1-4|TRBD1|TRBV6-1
TGTGCCAGCAGTGAAGCAAGGACAGGGGGCGTTGGTCGTAATGAAAAACTGTTTTTT
CASSEARTGGVGRNEKLFF
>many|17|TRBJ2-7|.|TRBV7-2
TGTGCCAGCAGCTTAGAAATCCTTCGGGACTTACATTACGAGCAGTACTTC
CASSLEILRDLHYEQYF
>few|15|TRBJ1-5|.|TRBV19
TGTGCCAGTAGTATGTCGGCAGGGGGCAATCAGCCCCAGCATTTT
CASSMSAGGNQPQHF
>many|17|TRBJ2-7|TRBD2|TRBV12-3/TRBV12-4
TGTGCCAGCACAGACTACGGGCTAGCGGGAGAAATATACGAGCAGTACTTC
CASTDYGLAGEIYEQYF
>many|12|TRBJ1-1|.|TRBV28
TGTGCCAGCAGTTTATTAGACGGTGAAGCTTTCTTT
CASSLLDGEAFF
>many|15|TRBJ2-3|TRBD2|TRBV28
TGTGCCAGCCGAACTAGCGGGAGACCCACAGATACGCAGTATTTT
CASRTSGRPTDTQYF
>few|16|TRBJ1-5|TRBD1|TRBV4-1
TGCGCCAGCAGCCAAATTCCGGGACAGGGTCACCAGCCCCAGCATTTT
CASSQIPGQGHQPQHF
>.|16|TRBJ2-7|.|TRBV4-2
TGTGCCAGCAGCCAAGAGAGCTCGTTCACGGCCTACGAGCAGTACTTC
CASSQESSFTAYEQYF
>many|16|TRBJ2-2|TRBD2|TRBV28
TGTGCCAGCAGTTTATTTTCAGCGGGACGTACCGGGGAGCTGTTTTTT
CASSLFSAGRTGELFF
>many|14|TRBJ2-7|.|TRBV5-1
TGCGCCAGCAGCTTCGAGGGGTTCTCCTACGAGCAGTACTTC
CASSFEGFSYEQYF
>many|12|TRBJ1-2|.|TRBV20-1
TGCAGTGCTAGAGATCTAAGCTATGGCTACACCTTC
CSARDLSYGYTF
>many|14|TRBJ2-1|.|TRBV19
TGTGCCAGTCGCGCGGGTGTCGTCCACAATGAGCAGTTCTTC
CASRAGVVHNEQFF
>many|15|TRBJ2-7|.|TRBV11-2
TGTGCCAGCAGCTTCGGACATAAGGTTTACTACGAGCAGTACTTC
CASSFGHKVYYEQYF
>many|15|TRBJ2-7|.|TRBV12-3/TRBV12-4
TGTGCCAGCAGTTTCGGCAGGGGGGGTTTGAACGAGCAGTACTTC
CASSFGRGGLNEQYF
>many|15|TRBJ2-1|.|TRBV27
TGTGCCAGCAGTTTAAAATGGCCCGCCTACAATGAGCAGTTCTTC
CASSLKWPAYNEQFF
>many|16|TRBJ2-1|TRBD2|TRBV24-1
TGTGCCACCAGTGATTCTTTAGCGGGAGCCTGGAATGAGCAGTTCTTC
CATSDSLAGAWNEQFF
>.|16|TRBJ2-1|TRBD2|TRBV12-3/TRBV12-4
TGTGCCAGCAGTTTGAGAGGACTAGCGGGTACAGATACGCAGTTCTTC
CASSLRGLAGTDTQFF
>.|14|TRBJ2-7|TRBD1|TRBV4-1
TGCGCCAGCAGCCAAAGGACAGGGGGTTACGAGCAGTACTTC
CASSQRTGGYEQYF
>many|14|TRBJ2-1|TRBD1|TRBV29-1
TGCAGCGTGGCGGACAGGGGATCCTACAATGAGCAGTTCTTC
CSVADRGSYNEQFF
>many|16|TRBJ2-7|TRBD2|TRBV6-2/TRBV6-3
TGTGCCAGCAGTTACTCATTAGCGGGAGACCTCTACGAGCAGTACTTC
CASSYSLAGDLYEQYF
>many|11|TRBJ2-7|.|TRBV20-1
TGCAGTGCTAGGACCACCTACGAGCAGTACTTC
CSARTTYEQYF
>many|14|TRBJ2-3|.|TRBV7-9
TGTGCCAGCAGCTCAAGAACTAGCACAGATACGCAGTATTTT
CASSSRTSTDTQYF
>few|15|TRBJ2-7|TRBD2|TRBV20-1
TGCAGTGCTAGTTATCAGCGGGACCTCATCTACGAGCAGTACTTC
CSASYQRDLIYEQYF
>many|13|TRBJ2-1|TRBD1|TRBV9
TGTGCCAGCAGCGCAACAGGGGCCAATGAGCAGTTCTTC
CASSATGANEQFF
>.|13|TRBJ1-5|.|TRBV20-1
TGCAGTGCTAGAGGCGGCGAGGAGCAGCCCCAGCATTTT
CSARGGEEQPQHF
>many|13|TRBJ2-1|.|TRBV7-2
TGTGCCAGCAGCTTCGACTCCTACAATGAGCAGTTCTTC
CASSFDSYNEQFF
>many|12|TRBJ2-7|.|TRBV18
TGTGCCAGCTCACCAGGGGAGCGCGAGCAGTACTTC
CASSPGEREQYF
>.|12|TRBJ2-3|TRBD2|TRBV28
TGTGCCAGCAGTTTTTTACTAGCGGAACAGTATTTT
CASSFLLAEQYF
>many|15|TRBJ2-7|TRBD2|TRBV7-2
TGTGCCAGCAGCTTAGGAATAGCGGGATACTACGAGCAGTACTTC
CASSLGIAGYYEQYF
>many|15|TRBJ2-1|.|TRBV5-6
TGTGCCAGCAGTTTCCGGCCGCGGGGGCGACTTGAGCAGTTCTTC
CASSFRPRGRLEQFF
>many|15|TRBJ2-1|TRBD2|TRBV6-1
TGTGCCAGCACTCAATGGCTAGCGGGAGTCGGTGAGCAGTTCTTC
CASTQWLAGVGEQFF
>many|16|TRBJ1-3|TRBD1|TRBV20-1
TGCAGTGCCCGATTTTGGGACAGGGCCTCTGGAAACACCATATATTTT
CSARFWDRASGNTIYF
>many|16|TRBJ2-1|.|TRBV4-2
TGTGCCAGCAGCCAAGGGGGGAGTACGGCCGGGGATGAGCAGTTCTTC
CASSQGGSTAGDEQFF
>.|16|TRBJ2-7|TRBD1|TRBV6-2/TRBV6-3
TGTGCCAGCAGTCGTTCCGGGACAGGGGTGTCCTACGAGCAGTACTTC
CASSRSGTGVSYEQYF